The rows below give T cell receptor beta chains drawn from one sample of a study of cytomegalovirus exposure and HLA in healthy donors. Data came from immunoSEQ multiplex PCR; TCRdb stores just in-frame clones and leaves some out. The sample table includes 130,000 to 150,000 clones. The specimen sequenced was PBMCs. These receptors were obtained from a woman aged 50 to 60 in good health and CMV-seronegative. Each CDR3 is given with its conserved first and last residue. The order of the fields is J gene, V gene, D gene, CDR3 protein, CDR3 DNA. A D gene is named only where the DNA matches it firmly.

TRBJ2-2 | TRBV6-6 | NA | CATRTGQNTGELFF | TGTGCCACCCGAACTGGACAGAACACCGGGGAGCTGTTTTTT
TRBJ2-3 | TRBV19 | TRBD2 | CASSISYLAGLPSTDTQYF | TGTGCCAGTAGTATAAGTTACCTAGCGGGTCTCCCTAGCACAGATACGCAGTATTTT
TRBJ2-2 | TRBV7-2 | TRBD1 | CASSLSRTGYTGELFF | TGTGCCAGCAGCTTAAGCCGGACAGGGTATACCGGGGAGCTGTTTTTT
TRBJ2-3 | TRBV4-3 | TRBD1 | CASSQEDRVGTDTQYF | TGCGCCAGCAGCCAAGAAGACAGGGTAGGCACAGATACGCAGTATTTT
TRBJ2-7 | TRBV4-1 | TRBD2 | CASSQASSGGAYEQYF | TGCGCCAGCAGCCAGGCGTCTAGCGGGGGAGCCTACGAGCAGTACTTC
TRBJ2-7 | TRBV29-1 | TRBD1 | CSVEGLDRSYEQYF | TGCAGCGTTGAAGGTTTGGACAGGAGTTACGAGCAGTACTTC
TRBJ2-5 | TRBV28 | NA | CASSLAGAGTQYF | TGTGCCAGCAGTTTAGCGGGGGCTGGGACCCAGTACTTC
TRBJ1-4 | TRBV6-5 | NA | CASRRVIGPEKLFF | TGTGCCAGCAGGAGGGTCATCGGTCCAGAAAAACTGTTTTTT
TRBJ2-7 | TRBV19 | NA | CASSIRQNYEQYF | TGTGCCAGTAGTATACGACAGAACTACGAGCAGTACTTC
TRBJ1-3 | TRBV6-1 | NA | CAATDPYSGNTIYF | TGTGCCGCAACAGATCCCTACTCTGGAAACACCATATATTTT
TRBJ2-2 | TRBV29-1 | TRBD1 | CSVDRDSTGELFF | TGCAGCGTTGACAGGGACAGCACCGGGGAGCTGTTTTTT
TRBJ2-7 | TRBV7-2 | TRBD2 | CASSVDSRGGEQYF | TGTGCCAGCAGCGTAGACTCCCGCGGGGGCGAGCAGTACTTC
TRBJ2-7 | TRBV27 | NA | CASSLLWGEGLYEQYF | TGTGCCAGCAGTTTATTATGGGGGGAAGGCCTCTACGAGCAGTACTTC
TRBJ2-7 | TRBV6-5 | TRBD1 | CASSRQGYEQYF | TGTGCCAGCAGCAGACAGGGATACGAGCAGTACTTC
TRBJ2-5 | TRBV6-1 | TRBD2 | CASSEMLGTSGGRETQYF | TGTGCCAGCAGTGAAATGCTCGGGACTAGCGGGGGTAGGGAGACCCAGTACTTC
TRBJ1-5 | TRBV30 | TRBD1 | CAWSVGTGFQPQHF | TGTGCCTGGAGTGTAGGGACAGGGTTTCAGCCCCAGCATTTT
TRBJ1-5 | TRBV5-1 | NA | CASSLGRQSGNQPQHF | TGCGCCAGCAGCTTGGGCCGACAAAGTGGGAATCAGCCCCAGCATTTT
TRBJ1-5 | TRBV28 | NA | CASSSGVGQPQHF | TGTGCCAGCAGTTCAGGGGTGGGCCAGCCCCAGCATTTT
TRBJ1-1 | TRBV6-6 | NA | CASSGPRGGTEAFF | TGTGCCAGCAGTGGGCCGCGGGGCGGCACTGAAGCTTTCTTT
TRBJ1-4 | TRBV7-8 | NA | CASSLVREAEKLFF | TGTGCCAGCAGCTTAGTGAGGGAGGCTGAAAAACTGTTTTTT
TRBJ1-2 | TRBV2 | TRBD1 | CASRPPQGDYGYTF | TGTGCCAGCAGACCTCCCCAGGGGGACTATGGCTACACCTTC
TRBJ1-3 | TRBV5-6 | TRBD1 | CASSLRGRDGNTIYF | TGTGCCAGCAGCTTGAGGGGGCGGGATGGAAACACCATATATTTT
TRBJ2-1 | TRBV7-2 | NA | CASSQQGGVYNEQFF | TGTGCCAGCAGCCAGCAGGGGGGCGTATACAATGAGCAGTTCTTC
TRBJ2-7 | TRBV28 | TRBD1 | CASSVQGQGSYEQYF | TGTGCCAGCAGCGTCCAGGGACAGGGCTCCTACGAGCAGTACTTC
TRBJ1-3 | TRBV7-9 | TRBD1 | CASSFIHRGDTIYF | TGTGCCAGCAGCTTCATACACAGGGGGGACACCATATATTTT
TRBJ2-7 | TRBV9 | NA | CASSATGIGSYEQYF | TGTGCCAGCAGCGCCACAGGGATCGGCTCCTACGAGCAGTACTTC
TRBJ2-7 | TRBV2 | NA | CASIYAYEQYF | TGTGCCAGCATCTATGCATACGAGCAGTACTTC
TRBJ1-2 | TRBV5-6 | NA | CASSTGLPNYGYTF | TGTGCCAGCAGCACGGGACTGCCCAACTATGGCTACACCTTC
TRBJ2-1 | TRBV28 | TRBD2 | CASSLPGLAGGGSYNEQFF | TGTGCCAGCAGTCTACCGGGACTAGCGGGAGGGGGCTCCTACAATGAGCAGTTCTTC
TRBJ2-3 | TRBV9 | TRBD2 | CASSVRAGGGTDTQYF | TGTGCCAGCAGCGTTAGAGCGGGAGGAGGCACAGATACGCAGTATTTT
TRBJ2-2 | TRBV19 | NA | CASRSLNANTGELFF | TGTGCCAGTAGGAGCCTAAACGCGAACACCGGGGAGCTGTTTTTT
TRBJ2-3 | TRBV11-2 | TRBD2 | CASSLGVGRATDTQYF | TGTGCCAGCAGCTTAGGTGTCGGGAGGGCCACAGATACGCAGTATTTT
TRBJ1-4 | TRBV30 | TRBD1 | CAWSGGQGGEKLFF | TGTGCCTGGAGTGGGGGACAGGGGGGTGAAAAACTGTTTTTT
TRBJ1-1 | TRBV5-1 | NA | CASSLGQMNTEAFF | TGCGCCAGCAGCTTGGGGCAGATGAACACTGAAGCTTTCTTT
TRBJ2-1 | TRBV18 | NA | CASSPSQGGYNEQFF | TGTGCCAGCTCACCATCTCAGGGGGGTTACAATGAGCAGTTCTTC
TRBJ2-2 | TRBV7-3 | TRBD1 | CASSLFQDRDAGELFF | TGTGCCAGCAGCCTATTCCAGGACAGGGACGCCGGGGAGCTGTTTTTT
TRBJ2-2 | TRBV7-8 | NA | CAVGGVMNTGELFF | TGTGCGGTAGGGGGAGTCATGAACACCGGGGAGCTGTTTTTT
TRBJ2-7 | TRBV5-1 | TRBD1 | CASSLTGTGWEEQYF | TGCGCCAGCAGCTTAACCGGGACAGGGTGGGAGGAGCAGTACTTC